Below, 5 T cell receptor beta chains from the same sample are listed, as sequenced in a study of regulatory T cells in long-lasting Graves disease. To make TCR beta libraries, researchers used iRepertoire HTBI primers and Arm-PCR of CDR3 regions. In TCRdb, the multiplex PCR reads were re-called with MiXCR into one record per CDR3 protein. The table records 650,000 to 850,000 distinct CDR3 sequences, around 32% of them present only once. Time point described: persistent/refractory GD, antithyroid drugs over 5 years with positive TRAb. The TCR library was made from RNA that had been extracted from PBMCs in TRIzol. The sequences come from peripheral blood mononuclear cells (PBMCs), collected when the disease was refractory, from a patient treated with antithyroid drugs. These receptors all stem from a female donor with Graves disease.

This clonotype was counted a few times. J is TRBJ2-5 and V is TRBV6-5, with 8 bases fitting TRBD2. Germline assignment: CDR1 MNHEY and CDR2 SVGAGI. This CDR3 is built from 18 residues. The junction had 18 bases not matched to a gene; V was cut back by 4 bases and J by 5 bases. CDR3: CASSFDSLGLSGSETQYF. As DNA, the CDR3 is TGTGCCAGCAGTTTCGACTCCCTAGGATTAAGCGGGAGTGAGACCCAGTACTTC.

This clonotype was seen a few times. The CDR3, as DNA: TGCAGCGTTAGGGAAACAGGAAATCCGAACACTGAAGCTTTCTTT. Its translation is CSVRETGNPNTEAFF. The chain joins TRBV29-1 to TRBJ1-1; possible D gene TRBD1, 5 bases. The CDR3 is made up of 15 amino acids. Trimming stripped 5 bases from V and 1 base from J, with 17 bases between. The germline CDR1 and CDR2 sequences are SQVTM and ANQGSEA. Combining the CDR3 with reference TRBV29-1 and TRBJ1-1 gives the whole variable domain SAVISQKPSRDICQRGTSLTIQCQVDSQVTMMFWYRQQPGQSLTLIATANQGSEATYESGFVIDKFPISRPNLTFSTLTVSNMSPEDSSIYLCSVRETGNPNTEAFFGQGTRLTVV.

The sample holds a few counts of this clonotype. The chain joins TRBV4-1 to TRBJ1-5; D unresolved. The germline V gene encodes CDR1 MGHRA and CDR2 YSYEKL. The V end lost 4 bases, the J end lost 0 bases, and 10 bases lay between the germline ends. The CDR3 length is 15 residues. The CDR3 region has the DNA TGCGCCAGCAGCCCCCACGGAGATAGCAATCAGCCCCAGCATTTT. Its translation: CASSPHGDSNQPQHF.

The V and J genes are TRBV19 and TRBJ1-5; no clear D. The CDR3 has 16 residues. Trimming pared 8 bases from V and 2 bases from J, leaving 19 bases between. Per germline, CDR1 LNHDA and CDR2 SQIVND (reference sequence). The CDR3 DNA follows: TGTGCCAGTCCTGGAGTTGGGAGTATGGGCAATCAGCCCCAGCATTTT. Its translation: CASPGVGSMGNQPQHF. The entire variable domain, with the rest obtained from reference TRBV19 and TRBJ1-5, is as follows: DGGITQSPKYLFRKEGQNVTLSCEQNLNHDAMYWYRQDPGQGLRLIYYSQIVNDFQKGDIAEGYSVSREKKESFPLTVTSAQKNPTAFYLCASPGVGSMGNQPQHFGDGTRLSIL.

This sequence joins TRBV10-3 and TRBJ2-7, with TRBD2 identical over 7 bases. The germline V gene has CDR1 ENHRY and CDR2 SYGVKD. The junction had 2 bases not matched to a gene; V was cut back by 3 bases and J by 6 bases. This CDR3 has 12 residues. CDR3 sequence (DNA): TGTGCCATCAGTGATGGCGGGAGCGAGCAGTACTTC. It yields the protein CAISDGGSEQYF.